One and the same sample provided the 4 T cell receptor beta chains below, sequenced in a study of blood T cells in healthy people across ages. Primers used in a second PCR of roughly 7 to 12 cycles were a sample-barcoded 5' primer and a J-beta primer mix. Via MiXCR, TCRdb re-called the 5' RACE reads, giving one row per CDR3 protein. This sample yields 1.5 million to 2 million distinct CDR3 sequences, of which roughly 43% are seen a single time; 23% belongs to the top ten. The sample was blood. The receptor set was obtained from a human donor in good health.

The chain links TRBV2 to TRBJ2-4; TRBD1 is a possible D gene (6 bases). Near its end, the DNA agrees better with TRBJ2-7, so the J call may be wrong. The CDR3 spans 13 residues. Germline loops: CDR1 SNHLY, CDR2 FYNNEI. CDR3 residues: CASSDLSGDEQYF. CDR3 DNA sequence: TGTGCCAGCAGTGATTTATCAGGGGACGAGCAGTACTTC.

The V and J genes are TRBV20-1 and TRBJ2-5; no definite D call. There are 11 residues in the CDR3. Trimming shortened V by 3 bases and J by 4 bases, and 6 bases separated the two germline ends. Germline V CDR1 and CDR2: DFQATT, SNEGSKA (reference sequence). CDR3 nucleotide sequence: TGCAGTGCTAGGGAACTAGAGACCCAGTACTTC. This gives the protein CSARELETQYF.

V usage is TRBV20-1 and J usage is TRBJ1-2; possibly TRBD1 for D (5 bases). Trimming took 4 bases from V and 0 from J, leaving 9 bases between them. This CDR3 has 13 residues. Germline lookup yields CDR1 DFQATT and CDR2 SNEGSKA (reference sequence). CDR3 protein: CSAMRQTNYGYTF. The CDR3 DNA is TGCAGTGCTATGAGACAGACTAACTATGGCTACACCTTC.

The rearrangement joins TRBV12-3 or TRBV12-4 to TRBJ1-1, with D maybe TRBD1 (6 bases). The CDR3 has 13 amino acids. V lost 5 bases and J lost 9, with 16 bases in between. CDR3 in amino acids: CASSVDSPGQAFF. DNA of the CDR3: TGTGCCAGCAGTGTGGACAGCCCAGGGCAAGCTTTCTTT.